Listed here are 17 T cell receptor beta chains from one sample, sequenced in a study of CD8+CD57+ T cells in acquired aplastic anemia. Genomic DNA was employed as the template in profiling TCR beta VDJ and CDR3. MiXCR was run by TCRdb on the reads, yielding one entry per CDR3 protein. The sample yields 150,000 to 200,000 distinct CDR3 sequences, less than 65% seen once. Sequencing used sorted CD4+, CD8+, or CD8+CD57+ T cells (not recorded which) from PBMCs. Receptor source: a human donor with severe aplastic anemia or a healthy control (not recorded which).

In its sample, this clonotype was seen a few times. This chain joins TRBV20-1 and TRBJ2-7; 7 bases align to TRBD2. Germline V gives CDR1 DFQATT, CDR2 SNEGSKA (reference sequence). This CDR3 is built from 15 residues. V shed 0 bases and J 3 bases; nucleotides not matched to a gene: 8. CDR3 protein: CSARDEQRDFYEQYF. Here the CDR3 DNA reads TGCAGTGCTAGAGATGAGCAGCGGGATTTCTACGAGCAGTACTTC.

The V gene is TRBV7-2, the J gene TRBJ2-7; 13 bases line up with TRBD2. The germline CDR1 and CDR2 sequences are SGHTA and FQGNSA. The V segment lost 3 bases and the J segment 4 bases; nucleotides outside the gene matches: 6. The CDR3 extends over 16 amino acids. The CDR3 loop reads CASSFLGLAGKYEQYF. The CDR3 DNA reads TGTGCCAGCAGCTTCCTGGGACTAGCGGGGAAGTACGAGCAGTACTTC.

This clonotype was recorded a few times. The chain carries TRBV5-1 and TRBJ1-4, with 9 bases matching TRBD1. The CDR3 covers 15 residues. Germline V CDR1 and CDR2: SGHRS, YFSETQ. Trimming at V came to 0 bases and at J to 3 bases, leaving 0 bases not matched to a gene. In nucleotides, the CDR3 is TGCGCCAGCAGCTTGGGGGACAGGGCTAATGAAAAACTGTTTTTT. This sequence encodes CASSLGDRANEKLFF.

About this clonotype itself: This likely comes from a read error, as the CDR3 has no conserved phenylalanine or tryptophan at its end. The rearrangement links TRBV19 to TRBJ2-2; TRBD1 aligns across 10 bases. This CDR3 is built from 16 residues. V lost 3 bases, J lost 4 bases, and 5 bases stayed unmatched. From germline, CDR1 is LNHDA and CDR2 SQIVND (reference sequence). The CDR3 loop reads CASSMGQGMSTGELFL. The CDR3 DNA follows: TGTGCCAGTAGTATGGGACAGGGGATGTCCACCGGGGAGCTGTTTCTT.

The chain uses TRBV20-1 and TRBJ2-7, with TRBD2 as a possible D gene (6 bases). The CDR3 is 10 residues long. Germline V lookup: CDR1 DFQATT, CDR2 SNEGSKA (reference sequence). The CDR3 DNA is TGCAGCCCGGAGGGGTACGAGCAGTACTTC. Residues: CSPEGYEQYF.

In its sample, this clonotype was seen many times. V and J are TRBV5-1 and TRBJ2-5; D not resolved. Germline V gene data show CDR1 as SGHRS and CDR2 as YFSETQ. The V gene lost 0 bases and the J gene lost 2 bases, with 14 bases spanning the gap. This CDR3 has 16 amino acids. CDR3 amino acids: CASSLEGRTPQETQYF. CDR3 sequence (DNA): TGCGCCAGCAGCTTGGAGGGCCGCACACCACAAGAGACCCAGTACTTC.

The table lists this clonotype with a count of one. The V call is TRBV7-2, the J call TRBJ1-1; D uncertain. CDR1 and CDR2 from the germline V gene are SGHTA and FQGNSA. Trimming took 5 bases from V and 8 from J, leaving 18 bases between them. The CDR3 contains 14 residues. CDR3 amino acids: CASSPTRGSPEAFF. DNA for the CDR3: TGTGCCAGCAGCCCCACTCGGGGTTCGCCCGAAGCTTTCTTT.

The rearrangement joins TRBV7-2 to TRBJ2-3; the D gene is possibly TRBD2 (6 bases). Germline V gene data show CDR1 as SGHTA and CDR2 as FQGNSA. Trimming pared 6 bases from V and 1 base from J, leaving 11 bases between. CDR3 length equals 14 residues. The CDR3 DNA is TGTGCCAGCAGGGAAGGGACTGGCACAGATACGCAGTATTTT. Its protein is CASREGTGTDTQYF.

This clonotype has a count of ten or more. CDR3 residues: CASRLSGGNYEQYF. CDR3 nucleotide sequence: TGTGCCAGCCGCCTTAGCGGGGGAAACTACGAGCAGTACTTC. The V and J genes are TRBV7-8 and TRBJ2-7, with TRBD2 identical over 9 bases. V lost 8 bases to trimming and J lost 3 bases; unmatched junction nucleotides: 8. CDR3 length: 14 amino acids. Germline CDR1 and CDR2: SGHVS and FQNEAQ.

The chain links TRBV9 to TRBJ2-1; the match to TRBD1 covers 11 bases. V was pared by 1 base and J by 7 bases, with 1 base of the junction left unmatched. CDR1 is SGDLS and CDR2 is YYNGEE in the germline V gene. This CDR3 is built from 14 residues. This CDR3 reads CASSVRDRGNEQFF. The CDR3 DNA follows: TGTGCCAGCAGCGTAAGGGACAGGGGGAATGAGCAGTTCTTC.

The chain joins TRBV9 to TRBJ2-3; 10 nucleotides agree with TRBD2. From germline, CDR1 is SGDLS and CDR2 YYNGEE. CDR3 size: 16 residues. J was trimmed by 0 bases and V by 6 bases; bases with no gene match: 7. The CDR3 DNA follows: TGTGCCAGCAACCTCGGGACTAGCGTTAGCACAGATACGCAGTATTTT. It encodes CASNLGTSVSTDTQYF.

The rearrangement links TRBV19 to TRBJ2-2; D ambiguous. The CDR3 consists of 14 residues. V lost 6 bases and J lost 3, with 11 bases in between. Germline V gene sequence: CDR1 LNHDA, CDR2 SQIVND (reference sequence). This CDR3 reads CASSTRRDTGELFF. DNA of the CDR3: TGTGCCAGTAGCACCCGACGGGACACCGGGGAGCTGTTTTTT.

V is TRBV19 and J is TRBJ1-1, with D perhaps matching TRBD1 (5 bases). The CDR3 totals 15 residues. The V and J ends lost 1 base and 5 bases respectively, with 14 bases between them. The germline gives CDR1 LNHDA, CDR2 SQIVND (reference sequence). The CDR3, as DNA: TGTGCCAGTAGTATAGTCACAGGCAGAGGGACTGAAGCTTTCTTT. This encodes CASSIVTGRGTEAFF.

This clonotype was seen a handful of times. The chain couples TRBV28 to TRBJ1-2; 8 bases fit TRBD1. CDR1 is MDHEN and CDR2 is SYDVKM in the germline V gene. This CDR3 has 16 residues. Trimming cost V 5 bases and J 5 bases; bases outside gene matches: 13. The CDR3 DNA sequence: TGTGCCAGCAGTACGGGACAGGCACCGTCCCTTTATGGCTACACCTTC. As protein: CASSTGQAPSLYGYTF.

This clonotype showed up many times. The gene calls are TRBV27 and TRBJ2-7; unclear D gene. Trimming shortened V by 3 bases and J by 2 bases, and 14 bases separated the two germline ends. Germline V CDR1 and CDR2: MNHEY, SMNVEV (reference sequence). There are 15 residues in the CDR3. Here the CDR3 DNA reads TGTGCCAGCAGTTTCCGTAGGACGGGTGCCTACGAGCAGTACTTC. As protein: CASSFRRTGAYEQYF.

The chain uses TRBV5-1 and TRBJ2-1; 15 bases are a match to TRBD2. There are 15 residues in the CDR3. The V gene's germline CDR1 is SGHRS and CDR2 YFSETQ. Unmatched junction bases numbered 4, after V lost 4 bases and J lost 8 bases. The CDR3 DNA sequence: TGCGCCAGCAGCCTGGGACTAGCGGGGGGCGATGAGCAGTTCTTC. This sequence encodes CASSLGLAGGDEQFF.

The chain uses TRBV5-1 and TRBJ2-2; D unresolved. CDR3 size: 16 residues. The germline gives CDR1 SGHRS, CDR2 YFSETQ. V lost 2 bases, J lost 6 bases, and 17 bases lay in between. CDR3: CASSFIQSRVSGELFF. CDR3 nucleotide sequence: TGCGCCAGCAGCTTTATACAGTCTAGAGTTTCCGGGGAGCTGTTTTTT.